A single sample gave rise to the 29 T cell receptor beta chains below, sequenced in a study of cytomegalovirus exposure and HLA in healthy donors. 13 Jbeta primers and 60 Vbeta primers were used for the PCR. TCRdb keeps only in-frame clones here, not all; method: immunoSEQ multiplex PCR. The sample lists about 160,000 clones; roughly 71% were seen once. The sample consisted of PBMCs. The receptors come from a woman in her fifties or sixties in good health and CMV-seropositive.

A single count supports this clone. V is TRBV6-6 and J is TRBJ1-2; 8 nucleotides match TRBD1. The CDR3 is made up of 14 amino acids. From germline, CDR1 is MNHNY and CDR2 SVGAGI (reference sequence). With 5 bases clipped from V and 8 bases from J, the junction kept 10 bases outside the gene matches. This CDR3 reads CASSTGQGTGGYTF. The CDR3 nucleotides are TGTGCCAGCAGTACCGGACAGGGAACAGGCGGCTACACCTTC.

V and J are TRBV7-8 and TRBJ2-3, with 9 bases matching TRBD2. Looked up from germline, CDR1 is SGHVS and CDR2 is FQNEAQ. The ends lost 5 bases at V and 4 bases at J; junction bases unmatched: 4. The CDR3 length is 14 residues. CDR3 bases: TGTGCCAGCAGCCCTTTAGCGGGGGCAGATACGCAGTATTTT. Protein sequence: CASSPLAGADTQYF.

The count of this clone is one. V usage is TRBV2 and J usage is TRBJ2-5, with D perhaps TRBD1 (6 bases). The DNA matches TRBJ2-7 better at its end, which makes the J call doubtful. CDR3 length: 16 amino acids. Germline CDR1 and CDR2: SNHLY and FYNNEI. The chain's CDR3 is CASSVRPPTQGVEQYF. For the CDR3, the DNA is TGTGCCAGCAGTGTTAGACCCCCCACACAGGGTGTCGAGCAGTACTTC.

The V gene is TRBV5-1, the J gene TRBJ1-1; TRBD1 is a possible D gene (5 bases). CDR1 and CDR2 (germline): SGHRS, YFSETQ. There are 14 residues in the CDR3. Trimming shortened V by 0 bases and J by 10 bases, and 16 bases separated the two germline ends. The CDR3 bases are TGCGCCAGCAGCTTGGTAGGCGGGACGGAGGGAGCTTTCTTT. Translating it yields CASSLVGGTEGAFF.

V usage is TRBV7-9 and J usage is TRBJ1-6; perhaps TRBD1 as D (6 bases). CDR1 and CDR2 from the germline V gene are SEHNR and FQNEAQ (reference sequence). Deletions cut 3 bases from V and 6 bases from J, with 9 bases between. The CDR3 length is 14 residues. The CDR3 DNA reads as TGTGCCAGCAGCTTGCAGGGGCCTAATTCACCCCTCCACTTT. It translates to CASSLQGPNSPLHF.

This rearrangement joins TRBV30 to TRBJ1-1; no clear D. The V gene's germline CDR1 is GTSNPN and CDR2 SVGIG (reference sequence). The V gene lost 3 bases and the J gene lost 4 bases, with 6 bases spanning the gap. This CDR3 spans 11 amino acids. The CDR3 loop reads CAWSDITEAFF. CDR3 in DNA: TGTGCCTGGAGCGACATCACTGAAGCTTTCTTT.

This rearrangement joins TRBV5-1 to TRBJ2-2, with D perhaps matching TRBD1 (6 bases). The CDR3 extends over 14 amino acids. Trimming stripped 3 bases from V and 2 bases from J, with 8 bases between. CDR1 and CDR2 (germline): SGHRS, YFSETQ. The CDR3 sequence: CASSSDSNTGELFF. The CDR3 nucleotides are TGCGCCAGCAGCTCGGACAGCAACACCGGGGAGCTGTTTTTT.

V and J are TRBV30 and TRBJ1-1; D might be TRBD1 (6 bases). The CDR3 is made up of 14 amino acids. V lost 0 bases and J lost 4, with 12 bases in between. Germline V gene lookup returns CDR1 GTSNPN and CDR2 SVGIG (reference sequence). DNA for the CDR3: TGTGCCTGGAGTGTACAGGGCGAGGTCACTGAAGCTTTCTTT. Its protein is CAWSVQGEVTEAFF. The whole variable domain, remainder taken from reference TRBV30 and TRBJ1-1, is SQTIHQWPATLVQPVGSPLSLECTVEGTSNPNLYWYRQAAGRGLQLLFYSVGIGQISSEVPQNLSASRPQDRQFILSSKKLLLSDSGFYLCAWSVQGEVTEAFFGQGTRLTVV.

This clone appeared once. The chain carries TRBV6-1 and TRBJ1-2, with no clear D. The CDR3 covers 13 residues. The V and J ends lost 4 bases and 7 bases respectively, with 13 bases between them. CDR1 and CDR2 from the germline V gene are MNHNS and SASEGT. In DNA, the CDR3 is TGTGCCAGCAGTGTTAAGTTGATCAGTGGCTACACCTTC. Translation gives CASSVKLISGYTF.

The chain employs TRBV7-9 and TRBJ2-3, with D tentatively TRBD2 (7 bases). The CDR3 contains 16 residues. V shed 7 bases and J shed 2 bases, with 19 bases lying between them. Germline-derived CDR1 and CDR2 are SEHNR and FQNEAQ (reference sequence). CDR3 nucleotide sequence: TGTGCCAGCACCTCCCGAGGGGGGGGCGTCACAGATACGCAGTATTTT. Its protein product is CASTSRGGGVTDTQYF.

The chain combines TRBV4-1 with TRBJ2-3; TRBD2 matches 9 bases. Trimming at V came to 2 bases and at J to 2 bases, leaving 2 bases not matched to a gene. CDR1 MGHRA and CDR2 YSYEKL come from the germline V gene. The CDR3 length is 15 residues. The CDR3 here is CASSQPSGATDTQYF. CDR3 coding DNA: TGCGCCAGCAGCCAACCTAGCGGGGCCACAGATACGCAGTATTTT.

The chain is built from TRBV2 and TRBJ1-1, with TRBD1 matching 9 bases. Germline trimming cut 6 bases from V and 5 bases from J; bases unmatched to any gene: 4. Germline-derived CDR1 and CDR2 are SNHLY and FYNNEI. The CDR3 extends over 13 amino acids. The CDR3 sequence: CASSRQGETEAFF. In nucleotides, the CDR3 is TGTGCCAGCAGCCGACAGGGGGAGACTGAAGCTTTCTTT.

This clone was observed a handful of times. The V call is TRBV4-1, the J call TRBJ1-2; the D gene is possibly TRBD1 (6 bases). The V gene's germline CDR1 is MGHRA and CDR2 YSYEKL. Deletions cut 1 base from V and 5 bases from J, with 23 bases between. The CDR3 contains 18 residues. The CDR3 nucleotides are TGCGCCAGCAGCCAAGCAATTTACTCAGGGGCGAATACTTATGGCTACACCTTC. Translating it yields CASSQAIYSGANTYGYTF.

This clone was seen a few times. The gene calls are TRBV7-9 and TRBJ1-2; D perhaps matches TRBD1 (5 bases). There are 14 residues in the CDR3. Germline V gives CDR1 SEHNR, CDR2 FQNEAQ (reference sequence). Trimming took 5 bases from V and 5 from J, leaving 15 bases between them. The CDR3: CASSHLDGGYGYTF. CDR3 in DNA: TGTGCCAGCAGCCACCTCGACGGGGGTTATGGCTACACCTTC.

The chain combines TRBV9 with TRBJ1-1; TRBD1 aligns across 8 bases. V was pared by 5 bases and J by 4 bases, with 4 bases of the junction left unmatched. CDR3 size: 13 residues. From germline, CDR1 is SGDLS and CDR2 YYNGEE. CDR3 sequence reads: CASSDTGGTEAFF. The CDR3 DNA reads TGTGCCAGCAGTGATACAGGGGGCACTGAAGCTTTCTTT. Complete variable domain (other parts from reference TRBV9 and TRBJ1-1): DSGVTQTPKHLITATGQRVTLRCSPRSGDLSVYWYQQSLDQGLQFLIQYYNGEERAKGNILERFSAQQFPDLHSELNLSSLELGDSALYFCASSDTGGTEAFFGQGTRLTVV.

This rearrangement joins TRBV5-1 to TRBJ1-1, with TRBD1 matching over 8 bases. The germline gives CDR1 SGHRS, CDR2 YFSETQ. Trimming at V came to 3 bases and at J to 0 bases, leaving 4 bases not matched to a gene. This CDR3 is built from 15 residues. DNA for the CDR3: TGCGCCAGCAGCTCCCGACAGGGGATGAACACTGAAGCTTTCTTT. Translation gives CASSSRQGMNTEAFF.

The chain is built from TRBV14 and TRBJ2-3; 8 bases line up with TRBD1. CDR3 length equals 17 residues. Per germline, CDR1 SGHDN and CDR2 FVKESK. V dropped 1 base and J dropped 4; count of bases not matched to a gene: 10. The CDR3 DNA reads as TGTGCCAGCAGCCAAGGGATACGACAGGGGTTCTCAGATACGCAGTATTTT. Translation gives CASSQGIRQGFSDTQYF.

This chain joins TRBV2 and TRBJ1-1; weak D call: TRBD1 (6 bases). CDR1 and CDR2 (germline): SNHLY, FYNNEI. The length of the CDR3 is 15 residues. V lost 7 bases and J lost 0, with 15 bases in between. CDR3 in amino acids: CASTRTERMNTEAFF. CDR3 bases: TGTGCCAGCACCCGGACAGAAAGAATGAACACTGAAGCTTTCTTT.

This clone was observed once. The chain couples TRBV5-4 to TRBJ2-2; D perhaps matches TRBD1 (6 bases). The CDR3 spans 15 residues. The germline CDR1 and CDR2 sequences are SGHNT and YYREEE (reference sequence). With 0 bases removed from V and 5 bases from J, the gap between germline ends came to 11 bases. For the CDR3, the DNA is TGTGCCAGCAGCTTGGACAGGGAAATAACCGGGGAGCTGTTTTTT. As protein: CASSLDREITGELFF.

The chain joins TRBV5-1 to TRBJ1-2, with D tentatively TRBD1 (6 bases). Germline loops: CDR1 SGHRS, CDR2 YFSETQ. Trimming took off 4 bases at V and 4 bases at J, with 11 bases between the two ends. The CDR3 is made up of 13 amino acids. CDR3 sequence reads: CASSQGQSYGYTF. The CDR3 DNA reads as TGCGCCAGCAGCCAAGGACAGAGCTATGGCTACACCTTC.

The chain uses TRBV7-9 and TRBJ2-7; TRBD1 aligns across 7 bases. V was clipped by 1 base and J by 3 bases; unmatched bases: 6. CDR1 SEHNR and CDR2 FQNEAQ come from the germline V gene (reference sequence). The CDR3 runs 15 residues. CDR3 nucleotide sequence: TGTGCCAGCAGCTTAGGCACAGGGGCCTACTACGAGCAGTACTTC. Protein sequence: CASSLGTGAYYEQYF.

The chain combines TRBV9 with TRBJ1-1; TRBD1 matches at 9 bases. V shed 3 bases, J shed 4 bases, and the junction held 7 bases outside the gene matches. The CDR3 loop spans 15 amino acids. Germline CDR1 and CDR2: SGDLS and YYNGEE. CDR3 DNA sequence: TGTGCCAGCAGCGCGGACAGGGGATTGGCCACTGAAGCTTTCTTT. It specifies CASSADRGLATEAFF.

About this clone: A read error may produce the germline difference seen at one junction end. The genes are TRBV5-1 and TRBJ2-3; D unresolved. Germline lookup yields CDR1 SGHRS and CDR2 YFSETQ. The CDR3 extends over 13 amino acids. The CDR3 region has the DNA TGCGCCGGCAGCTTGGTACCGGCAGATACGCAGTATTTT. Amino acid sequence: CAGSLVPADTQYF.

V and J are TRBV7-2 and TRBJ2-7, with a tentative D call TRBD1 (5 bases). The CDR3 is made up of 15 amino acids. V dropped 2 bases and J dropped 2 bases, with 13 bases sitting between them. Germline CDR1 and CDR2: SGHTA and FQGNSA. The CDR3 loop is CASSLPSGRAYEQYF. The CDR3 DNA is TGTGCCAGCAGCTTACCGTCGGGCAGGGCCTACGAGCAGTACTTC.

V usage is TRBV30 and J usage is TRBJ1-4, with D hard to call. Germline loops: CDR1 GTSNPN, CDR2 SVGIG (reference sequence). There are 14 residues in the CDR3. V dropped 5 bases and J dropped 7 bases, with 17 bases sitting between them. The CDR3 loop is CAWGELLTGEKLFF. The CDR3 DNA sequence: TGTGCCTGGGGTGAACTTTTAACCGGTGAAAAACTGTTTTTT.

The V call is TRBV11-3, the J call TRBJ2-3; D is ambiguous. CDR3 length: 11 residues. Germline V gene lookup returns CDR1 SGHNT and CDR2 YENEEA. The ends were cut back, 6 bases at V and 4 bases at J, with 5 bases in the middle. This chain's CDR3 is CASSSADTQYF. CDR3 nucleotide sequence: TGTGCCAGCAGTTCCGCAGATACGCAGTATTTT. Full variable domain (rest looked up from reference TRBV11-3 and TRBJ2-3): EAGVVQSPRYKIIEKKQPVAFWCNPISGHNTLYWYLQNLGQGPELLIRYENEEAVDDSQLPKDRFSAERLKGVDSTLKIQPAELGDSAVYLCASSSADTQYFGPGTRLTVL.

This chain connects TRBV6-6 to TRBJ1-5; D unclear. The V and J ends lost 6 bases and 8 bases respectively, with 14 bases between them. Germline loops: CDR1 MNHNY, CDR2 SVGAGI (reference sequence). CDR3 length: 13 amino acids. CDR3 sequence: CASRTGLWEPQHF. The CDR3, as DNA: TGTGCCAGCAGGACTGGACTTTGGGAGCCCCAGCATTTT.

The V gene is TRBV19, the J gene TRBJ2-7; D might be TRBD2 (6 bases). The CDR3 is 18 residues long. Germline CDR1 and CDR2: LNHDA and SQIVND (reference sequence). Trimming took 2 bases from V and 0 from J, leaving 20 bases between them. CDR3 in DNA: TGTGCCAGTAGTATAAAGCTCCCCCGGGACTCAAGCTCCTACGAGCAGTACTTC. The encoded protein is CASSIKLPRDSSSYEQYF.

The chain uses TRBV19 and TRBJ2-1; 8 bases fit TRBD1. This CDR3 region has 13 residues. CDR1 is LNHDA, CDR2 SQIVND, per germline (reference sequence). Trimming cost V 5 bases and J 10 bases; bases outside gene matches: 7. The CDR3 DNA reads as TGTGCCAGTAGTGCCCGGACAGGGCTAGAGCAGTTCTTC. It is translated as CASSARTGLEQFF.